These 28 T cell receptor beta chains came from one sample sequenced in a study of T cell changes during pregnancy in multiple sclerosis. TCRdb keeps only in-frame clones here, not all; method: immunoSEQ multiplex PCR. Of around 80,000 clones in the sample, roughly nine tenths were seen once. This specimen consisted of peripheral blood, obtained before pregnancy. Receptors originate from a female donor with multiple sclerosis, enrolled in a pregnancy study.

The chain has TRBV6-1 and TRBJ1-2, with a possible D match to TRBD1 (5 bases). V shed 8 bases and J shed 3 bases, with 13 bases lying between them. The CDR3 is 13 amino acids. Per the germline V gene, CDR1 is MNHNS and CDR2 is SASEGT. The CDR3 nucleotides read TGTGCCAGCCGGCCTGGACAAGACTATGGCTACACCTTC. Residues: CASRPGQDYGYTF.

The CDR3 region has the DNA TGTGCCAGCACCCAACTTACAGGGTTTTTCGAGCAGTACTTC. Protein sequence: CASTQLTGFFEQYF. The chain has TRBV6-6 and TRBJ2-7, with D possibly TRBD1 on 6 matching bases. CDR3 length: 14 residues. Trimming pared 7 bases from V and 6 bases from J, leaving 19 bases between. CDR1 MNHNY and CDR2 SVGAGI come from the germline V gene (reference sequence).

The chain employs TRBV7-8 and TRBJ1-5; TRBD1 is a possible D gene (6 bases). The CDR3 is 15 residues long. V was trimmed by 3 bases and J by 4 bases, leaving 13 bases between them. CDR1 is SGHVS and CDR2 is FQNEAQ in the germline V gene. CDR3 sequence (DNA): TGTGCCAGCAGCTTGTCACGGGACACTAATCAGCCCCAGCATTTT. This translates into CASSLSRDTNQPQHF.

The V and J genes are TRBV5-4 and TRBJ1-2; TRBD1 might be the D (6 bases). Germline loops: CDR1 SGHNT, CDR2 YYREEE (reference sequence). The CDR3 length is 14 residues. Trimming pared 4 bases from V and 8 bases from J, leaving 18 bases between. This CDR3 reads CASSPYTGTGGYTF. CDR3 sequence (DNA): TGTGCCAGCAGCCCATATACAGGGACGGGGGGCTACACCTTC.

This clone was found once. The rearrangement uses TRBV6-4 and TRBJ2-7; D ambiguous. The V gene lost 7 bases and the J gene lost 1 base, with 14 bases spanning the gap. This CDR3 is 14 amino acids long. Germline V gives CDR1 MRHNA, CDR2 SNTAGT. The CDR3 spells CASTGAIGSYEQYF. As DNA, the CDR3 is TGTGCCAGCACAGGTGCGATTGGATCCTACGAGCAGTACTTC.

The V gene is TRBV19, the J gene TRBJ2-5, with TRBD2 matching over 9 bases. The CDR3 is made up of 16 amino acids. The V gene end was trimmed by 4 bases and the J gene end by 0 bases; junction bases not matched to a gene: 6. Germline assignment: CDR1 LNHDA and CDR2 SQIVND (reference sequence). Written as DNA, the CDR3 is TGTGCCAGTAGTAGCGGGACTAGCCCGTACCAAGAGACCCAGTACTTC. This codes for CASSSGTSPYQETQYF.

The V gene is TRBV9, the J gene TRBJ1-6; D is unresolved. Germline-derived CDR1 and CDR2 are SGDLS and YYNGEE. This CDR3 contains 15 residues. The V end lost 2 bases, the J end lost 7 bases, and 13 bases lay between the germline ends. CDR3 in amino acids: CASSVEVLGNSPLHF. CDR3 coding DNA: TGTGCCAGCAGCGTGGAGGTGCTTGGGAATTCACCCCTCCACTTT. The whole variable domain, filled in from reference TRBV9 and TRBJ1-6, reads DSGVTQTPKHLITATGQRVTLRCSPRSGDLSVYWYQQSLDQGLQFLIQYYNGEERAKGNILERFSAQQFPDLHSELNLSSLELGDSALYFCASSVEVLGNSPLHFGNGTRLTVT.

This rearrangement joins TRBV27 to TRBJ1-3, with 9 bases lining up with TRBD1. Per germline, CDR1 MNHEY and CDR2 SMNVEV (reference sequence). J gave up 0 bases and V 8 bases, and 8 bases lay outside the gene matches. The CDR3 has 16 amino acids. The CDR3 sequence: CASDTGQGSSGNTIYF. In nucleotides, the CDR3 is TGTGCCAGCGACACGGGACAGGGCAGCTCTGGAAACACCATATATTTT.

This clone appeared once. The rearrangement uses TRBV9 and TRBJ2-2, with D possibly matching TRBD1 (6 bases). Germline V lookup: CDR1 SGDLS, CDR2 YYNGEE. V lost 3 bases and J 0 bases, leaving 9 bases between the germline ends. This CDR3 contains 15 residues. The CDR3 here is CASSGGQSNTGELFF. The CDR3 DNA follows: TGTGCCAGCAGCGGAGGACAGTCGAACACCGGGGAGCTGTTTTTT.

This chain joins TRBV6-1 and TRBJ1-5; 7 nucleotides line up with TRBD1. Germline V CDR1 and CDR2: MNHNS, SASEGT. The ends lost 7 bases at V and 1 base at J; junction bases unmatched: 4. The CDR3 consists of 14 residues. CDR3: CASTQGMSNQPQHF. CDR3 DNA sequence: TGTGCCAGCACACAGGGGATGAGCAATCAGCCCCAGCATTTT.

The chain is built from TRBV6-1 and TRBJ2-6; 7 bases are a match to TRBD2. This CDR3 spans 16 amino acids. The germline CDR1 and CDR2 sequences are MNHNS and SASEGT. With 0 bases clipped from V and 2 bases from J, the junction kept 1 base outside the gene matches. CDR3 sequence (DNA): TGTGCCAGCAGTGAAGCTGCGGGGGCTGGGGCCAACGTCCTGACTTTC. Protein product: CASSEAAGAGANVLTF.

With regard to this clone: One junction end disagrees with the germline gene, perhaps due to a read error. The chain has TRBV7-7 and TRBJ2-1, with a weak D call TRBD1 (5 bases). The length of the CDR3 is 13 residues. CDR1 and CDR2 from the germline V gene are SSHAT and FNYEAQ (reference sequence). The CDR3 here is CASSPLKGDEQFF. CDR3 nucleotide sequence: TGTGCTAGCAGCCCCTTAAAAGGGGATGAGCAGTTCTTC. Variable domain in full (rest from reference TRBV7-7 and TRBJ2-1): GAGVSQSPRYKVTKRGQDVTLRCDPISSHATLYWYQQALGQGPEFLTYFNYEAQPDKSGLPSDRFSAERPEGSISTLTIQRTEQRDSAMYRCASSPLKGDEQFFGPGTRLTVL.

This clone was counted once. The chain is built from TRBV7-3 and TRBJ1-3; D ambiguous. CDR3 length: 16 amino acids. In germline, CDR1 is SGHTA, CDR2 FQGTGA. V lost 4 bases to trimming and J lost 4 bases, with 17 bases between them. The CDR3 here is CASSSTDQPGGNTIYF. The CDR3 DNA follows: TGTGCCAGCAGCTCGACCGACCAACCCGGGGGAAACACCATATATTTT.

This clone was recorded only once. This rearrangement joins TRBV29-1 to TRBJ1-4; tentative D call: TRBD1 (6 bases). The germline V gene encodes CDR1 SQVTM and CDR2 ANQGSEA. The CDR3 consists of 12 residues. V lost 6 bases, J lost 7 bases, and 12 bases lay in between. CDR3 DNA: TGCAGCGTGGCAGGGGCCGGTGAAAAACTGTTTTTT. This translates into CSVAGAGEKLFF. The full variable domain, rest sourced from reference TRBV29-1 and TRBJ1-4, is SAVISQKPSRDICQRGTSLTIQCQVDSQVTMMFWYRQQPGQSLTLIATANQGSEATYESGFVIDKFPISRPNLTFSTLTVSNMSPEDSSIYLCSVAGAGEKLFFGSGTQLSVL.

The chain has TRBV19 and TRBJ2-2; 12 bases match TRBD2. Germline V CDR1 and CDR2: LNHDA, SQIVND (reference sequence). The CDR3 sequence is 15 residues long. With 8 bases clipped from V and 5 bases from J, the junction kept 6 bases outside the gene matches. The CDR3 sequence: CASDPSGGVTGELFF. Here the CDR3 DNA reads TGTGCCAGTGACCCTAGCGGGGGGGTAACCGGGGAGCTGTTTTTT.

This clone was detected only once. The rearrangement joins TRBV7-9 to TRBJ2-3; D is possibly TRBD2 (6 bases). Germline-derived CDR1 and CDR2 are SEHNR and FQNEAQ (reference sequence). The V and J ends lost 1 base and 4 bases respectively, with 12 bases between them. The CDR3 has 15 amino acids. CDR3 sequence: CASSLGGRRADTQYF. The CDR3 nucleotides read TGTGCCAGCAGCTTAGGTGGGAGGAGAGCAGATACGCAGTATTTT.

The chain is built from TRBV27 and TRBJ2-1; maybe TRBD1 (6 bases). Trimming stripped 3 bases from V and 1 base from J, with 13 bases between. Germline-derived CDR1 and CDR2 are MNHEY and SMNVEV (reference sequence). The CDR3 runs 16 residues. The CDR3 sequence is CASSLDIGTSYNEQFF. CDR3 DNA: TGTGCCAGCAGTTTGGACATCGGGACATCCTACAATGAGCAGTTCTTC.

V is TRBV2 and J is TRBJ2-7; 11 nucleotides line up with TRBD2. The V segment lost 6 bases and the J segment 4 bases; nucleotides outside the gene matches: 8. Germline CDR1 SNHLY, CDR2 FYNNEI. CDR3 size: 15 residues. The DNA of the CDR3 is TGTGCCAGCAGCCGTCTGACTAGCGGGACTTACGAGCAGTACTTC. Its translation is CASSRLTSGTYEQYF.

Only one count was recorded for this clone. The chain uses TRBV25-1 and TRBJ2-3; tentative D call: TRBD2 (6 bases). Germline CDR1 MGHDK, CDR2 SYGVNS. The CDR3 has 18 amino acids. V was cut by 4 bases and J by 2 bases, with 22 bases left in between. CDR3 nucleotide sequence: TGTGCCAGCAGTGCCACCCTCCCGCGGGGAAGATTCACAGATACGCAGTATTTT. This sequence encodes CASSATLPRGRFTDTQYF.

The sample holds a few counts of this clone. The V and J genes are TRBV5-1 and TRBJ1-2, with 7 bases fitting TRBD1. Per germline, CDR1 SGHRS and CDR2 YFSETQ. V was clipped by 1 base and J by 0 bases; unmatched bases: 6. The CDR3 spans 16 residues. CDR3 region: CASSLLGQATNYGYTF. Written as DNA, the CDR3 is TGCGCCAGCAGCTTGTTAGGACAGGCCACTAACTATGGCTACACCTTC.

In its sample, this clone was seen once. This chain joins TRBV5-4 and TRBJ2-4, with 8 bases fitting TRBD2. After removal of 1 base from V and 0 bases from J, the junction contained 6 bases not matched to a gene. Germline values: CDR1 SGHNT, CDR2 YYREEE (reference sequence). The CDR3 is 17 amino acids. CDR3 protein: CASSLSGAGEAKNIQYF. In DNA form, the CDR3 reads TGTGCCAGCAGCTTGTCGGGAGCGGGGGAAGCCAAAAACATTCAGTACTTC.

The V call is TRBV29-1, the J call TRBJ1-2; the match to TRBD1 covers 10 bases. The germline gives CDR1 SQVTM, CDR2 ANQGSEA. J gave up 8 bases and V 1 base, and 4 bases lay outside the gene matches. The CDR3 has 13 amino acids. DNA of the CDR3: TGCAGCGTTGAAGGACAGGGGGCTGAAGGCTACACCTTC. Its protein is CSVEGQGAEGYTF.

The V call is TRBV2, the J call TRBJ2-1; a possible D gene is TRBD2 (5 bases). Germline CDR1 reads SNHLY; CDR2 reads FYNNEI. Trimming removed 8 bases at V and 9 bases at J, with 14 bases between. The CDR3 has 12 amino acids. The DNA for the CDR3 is TGTGCCAGCCTTCGAGGGTCAGGTGAGCAGTTCTTC. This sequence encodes CASLRGSGEQFF.

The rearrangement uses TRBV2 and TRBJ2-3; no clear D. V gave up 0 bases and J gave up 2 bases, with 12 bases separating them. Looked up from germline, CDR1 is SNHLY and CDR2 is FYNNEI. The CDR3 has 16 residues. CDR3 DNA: TGTGCCAGCAGTGAAGCGCTTCACGCGGACACAGATACGCAGTATTTT. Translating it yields CASSEALHADTDTQYF.

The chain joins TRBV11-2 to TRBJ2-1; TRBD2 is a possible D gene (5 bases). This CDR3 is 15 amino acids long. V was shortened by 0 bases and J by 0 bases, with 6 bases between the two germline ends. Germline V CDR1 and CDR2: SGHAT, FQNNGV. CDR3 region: CASSLDGSSYNEQFF. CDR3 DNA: TGTGCCAGCAGCTTAGATGGGAGCTCCTACAATGAGCAGTTCTTC.

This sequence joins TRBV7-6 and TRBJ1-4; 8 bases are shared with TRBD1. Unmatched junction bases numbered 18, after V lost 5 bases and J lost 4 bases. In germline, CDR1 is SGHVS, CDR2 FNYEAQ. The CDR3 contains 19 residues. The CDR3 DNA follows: TGTGCCAGCAGCCCCCAACAGGGGGTACTTGTTGTGGGTAATGAAAAACTGTTTTTT. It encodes CASSPQQGVLVVGNEKLFF.

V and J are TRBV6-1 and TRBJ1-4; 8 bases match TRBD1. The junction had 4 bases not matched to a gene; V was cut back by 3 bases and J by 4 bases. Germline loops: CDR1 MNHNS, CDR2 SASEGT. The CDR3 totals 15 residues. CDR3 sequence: CASSDDRGFNEKLFF. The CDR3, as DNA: TGTGCCAGCAGTGACGACAGGGGTTTTAATGAAAAACTGTTTTTT.

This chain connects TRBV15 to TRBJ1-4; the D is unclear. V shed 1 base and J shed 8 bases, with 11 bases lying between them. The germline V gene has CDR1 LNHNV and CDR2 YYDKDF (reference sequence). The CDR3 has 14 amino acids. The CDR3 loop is CATSRVGPGEKLFF. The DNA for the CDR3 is TGTGCCACCAGCAGAGTAGGCCCCGGGGAAAAACTGTTTTTT.